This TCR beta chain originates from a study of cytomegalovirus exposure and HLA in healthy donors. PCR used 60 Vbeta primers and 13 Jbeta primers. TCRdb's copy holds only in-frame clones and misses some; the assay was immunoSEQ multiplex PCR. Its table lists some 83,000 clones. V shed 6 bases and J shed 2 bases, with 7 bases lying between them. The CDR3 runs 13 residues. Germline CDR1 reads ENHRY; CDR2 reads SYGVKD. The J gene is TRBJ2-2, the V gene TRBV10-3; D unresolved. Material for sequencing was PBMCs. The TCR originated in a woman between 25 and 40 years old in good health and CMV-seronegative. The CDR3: CAIRGINTGELFF. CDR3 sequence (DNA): TGTGCCATCAGGGGCATTAACACCGGGGAGCTGTTTTTT.